The 16 T cell receptor beta chains listed next were all sequenced from one sample in a study of OX40 agonist ivuxolimab in advanced cancers. Profiling relied on immunoSEQ multiplex PCR, and the TCRdb table lists in-frame clones only, not all of them. The sample lists about 12,000 clones, 80% occurring once. The sequences come from CD4+ or CD8+ T cells sorted from blood, collected in a trial of the OX40 agonist ivuxolimab. The receptors here all came from an adult with an advanced solid tumor such as melanoma, head and neck, liver or kidney cancer.

This chain uses TRBV19 with TRBJ2-3; 7 bases are a match to TRBD2. After removal of 7 bases from V and 3 bases from J, the junction contained 7 bases not matched to a gene. Germline CDR1 reads LNHDA; CDR2 reads SQIVND (reference sequence). The CDR3 consists of 14 residues. CDR3 amino acids: CASTPSGITDTQYF. CDR3 DNA: TGTGCCAGTACGCCTAGCGGTATTACAGATACGCAGTATTTT.

The chain has TRBV27 and TRBJ2-7; 10 positions agree with TRBD1. The CDR3 is 15 residues long. The germline gives CDR1 MNHEY, CDR2 SMNVEV (reference sequence). The V gene end was trimmed by 2 bases and the J gene end by 3 bases; junction bases not matched to a gene: 4. CDR3 in DNA: TGTGCCAGCAGTTTAGGACAGGGGGGGTTCTACGAGCAGTACTTC. Its translation is CASSLGQGGFYEQYF.

By share, this clone ranks as medium-sized. This chain connects TRBV28 to TRBJ1-5, with a possible D match to TRBD1 (5 bases). CDR3 length: 17 residues. Trimming cost V 7 bases and J 0 bases, with 19 bases left between them. Germline CDR1 MDHEN, CDR2 SYDVKM. Written as DNA, the CDR3 is TGTGCCAGCACCCACCGAGGTGGGGGAAGTAGCAATCAGCCCCAGCATTTT. This gives the protein CASTHRGGGSSNQPQHF.

As for this clone: Additional DNA sequences in this sample encode the identical CDR3. The chain combines TRBV27 with TRBJ2-7; the match to TRBD2 covers 7 bases. Germline V gives CDR1 MNHEY, CDR2 SMNVEV (reference sequence). This CDR3 contains 12 residues. Germline trimming cut 5 bases from V and 5 bases from J; bases unmatched to any gene: 3. The CDR3 reads CASSPGTNEQYF. The DNA of the CDR3 is TGTGCCAGCAGTCCCGGGACTAACGAGCAGTACTTC.

The genes are TRBV7-8 and TRBJ1-5, with D perhaps matching TRBD1 (5 bases). Trimming pared 5 bases from V and 3 bases from J, leaving 11 bases between. CDR3 size: 14 residues. Per germline, CDR1 SGHVS and CDR2 FQNEAQ. The CDR3: CASSRDSDNQPQHF. The DNA of the CDR3 is TGTGCCAGCAGCAGAGACAGTGACAATCAGCCCCAGCATTTT.

This clone is classed as medium-sized. This rearrangement joins TRBV25-1 to TRBJ1-4, with D hard to call. The CDR3 loop spans 17 amino acids. The ends were cut back, 1 base at V and 2 bases at J, with 14 bases in the middle. CDR1 MGHDK and CDR2 SYGVNS come from the germline V gene. The CDR3 spells CASSEWSAVGTNEKLFF. The CDR3 DNA reads TGTGCCAGCAGTGAATGGAGCGCGGTAGGCACTAATGAAAAACTGTTTTTT.

This clone came up once. The V call is TRBV5-4, the J call TRBJ2-5, with D possibly matching TRBD1 (6 bases). Germline CDR1 reads SGHNT; CDR2 reads YYREEE (reference sequence). This CDR3 is built from 14 residues. V lost 4 bases and J 0 bases, leaving 10 bases between the germline ends. CDR3 bases: TGTGCCAGCAGCCCTCACAGGGACCAAGAGACCCAGTACTTC. It yields the protein CASSPHRDQETQYF.

The CDR3 region has the DNA TGTGCCAGCAGTTTATTTTGGGCAGGGAGTCAAGAGACCCAGTACTTC. This gives the protein CASSLFWAGSQETQYF. The chain uses TRBV27 and TRBJ2-5; D could derive from TRBD1 or TRBD2 (5 bases each). Germline V gene lookup returns CDR1 MNHEY and CDR2 SMNVEV (reference sequence). Trimming took 1 base from V and 2 from J, leaving 14 bases between them. This CDR3 has 16 residues.

The V call is TRBV6-5, the J call TRBJ2-3, with a tentative D call TRBD2 (6 bases). The CDR3 totals 14 residues. Germline CDR1 reads MNHEY; CDR2 reads SVGAGI. V was clipped by 5 bases and J by 3 bases, with 12 bases between them. CDR3 sequence (DNA): TGTGCCAGCAGTACGCCCAGCGGGACAGATACGCAGTATTTT. Translating it yields CASSTPSGTDTQYF.

The chain uses TRBV27 and TRBJ2-1; D is ambiguous. CDR3 size: 11 residues. The V end lost 5 bases, the J end lost 8 bases, and 7 bases lay between the germline ends. Looked up from germline, CDR1 is MNHEY and CDR2 is SMNVEV (reference sequence). This CDR3 is CASSQTHEQFF. The CDR3, as DNA: TGTGCCAGCAGTCAGACGCATGAGCAGTTCTTC.

This chain uses TRBV25-1 with TRBJ2-7; D possibly corresponds to TRBD1 (6 bases). The CDR3 consists of 13 residues. Trimming removed 10 bases at V and 6 bases at J, with 19 bases between. Germline V lookup: CDR1 MGHDK, CDR2 SYGVNS. CDR3 in DNA: TGTGCCACCCAGTACAGGGACCATGGCGAGCAGTACTTC. Translated: CATQYRDHGEQYF.

About this clone itself: The identical CDR3 is also encoded by other nucleotide sequences in the sample. The chain links TRBV7-3 to TRBJ2-2; possibly TRBD2 for D (5 bases). Germline-derived CDR1 and CDR2 are SGHTA and FQGTGA. This CDR3 spans 16 amino acids. Trimming left V 3 bases short and J 0 bases short, with 11 bases between. The CDR3: CASSLPGTSNTGELFF. CDR3 sequence (DNA): TGTGCCAGCAGCTTGCCGGGAACTTCGAACACCGGGGAGCTGTTTTTT.

The chain joins TRBV7-6 to TRBJ1-5; TRBD1 aligns across 10 bases. The CDR3 totals 15 residues. Germline CDR1 reads SGHVS; CDR2 reads FNYEAQ. V was clipped by 3 bases and J by 5 bases; unmatched bases: 4. Here the CDR3 DNA reads TGTGCCAGCAGCTTGGGACAGGGGCGTCATCAGCCCCAGCATTTT. This encodes CASSLGQGRHQPQHF.

This clone has more than one count but fewer than ten. The chain uses TRBV9 and TRBJ1-1; no clear D gene. The CDR3 has 19 amino acids. In germline, CDR1 is SGDLS, CDR2 YYNGEE. Deletions cut 3 bases from V and 0 bases from J, with 24 bases between. This CDR3 reads CASSGRGKGEGGLNTEAFF. DNA for the CDR3: TGTGCCAGCAGCGGACGGGGTAAAGGCGAGGGAGGGCTGAACACTGAAGCTTTCTTT.

V gene TRBV7-3 combines with J gene TRBJ2-1; no definite D call. The CDR3 is 13 amino acids. V was shortened by 2 bases and J by 9 bases, with 11 bases between the two germline ends. Germline CDR1 is SGHTA and CDR2 is FQGTGA. The CDR3 region has the DNA TGTGCCAGCAGCTTACCGGCAGGTTTTGAGCAGTTCTTC. Its protein is CASSLPAGFEQFF.

The chain links TRBV6-6 to TRBJ1-1; no clear D gene. The ends were cut back, 7 bases at V and 1 base at J, with 4 bases in the middle. Germline values: CDR1 MNHNY, CDR2 SVGAGI (reference sequence). The CDR3 spans 11 residues. The DNA for the CDR3 is TGTGCCAGCACAGAGAACACTGAAGCTTTCTTT. It is translated as CASTENTEAFF.